This T cell receptor (beta chain) was sequenced for a study of blood T cell repertoires in COVID-19. Study-level background: Samples representing acute and convalescent COVID-19 were sourced from the United States, Italy and Spain.

Libraries were prepared by immunoSEQ multiplex PCR; TCRdb keeps only in-frame clonotypes and omits some of them. This sample has approximately 130,000 clones, with 75% to 90% found just once. The CDR3 length is 18 residues. In germline, CDR1 is LGHNT, CDR2 FRNRAP. The V end lost 9 bases, the J end lost 5 bases, and 28 bases lay between the germline ends. The chain combines TRBV12-5 with TRBJ2-2; a weak D match, TRBD2 (6 bases). The receptor's source is a man in his 70s with active or convalescent COVID-19. The sequencing input was peripheral blood. DNA for the CDR3: TGTGCTAGCGCCCTTGCTTCACCCGGGACTCCCAGGACCGGGGAGCTGTTTTTT. Translating gives CASALASPGTPRTGELFF.